The sample holds many counts of the clone carrying this TCR beta chain. Its antigen is unknown. The germline V gene has CDR1 LNHDA and CDR2 SQIVND (reference sequence). CDR3 length: 15 residues. Trimming pared 7 bases from V and 0 bases from J, leaving 13 bases between. According to the study, TCR beta libraries were built with iRepertoire HTBI primers and CDR3-region Arm-PCR. MiXCR was run by TCRdb on the multiplex PCR reads, yielding one entry per CDR3 protein. There are approximately 300,000 distinct CDR3 sequences in the sample; 18% occur only once, and more than 30% lies in the top ten. Time point: newly diagnosed GD, antithyroid drugs for less than 3 months. Following extraction of RNA from PBMCs, that RNA was used to make the TCR library. An endocrinology unit in Xi'an, China, supplied the patients. The sample comes from a study of regulatory T cells in long-lasting Graves disease. Study context: Those Graves' patients who were newly diagnosed had been on antithyroid drugs under 3 months.

General study results and limits: Newly diagnosed patients shared 1,000 or so public clonotypes; persistent patients shared some 2,600. Favoring TRBV28, TRBJ1-2 and TRBJ2-5 was a feature seen in persistent disease.

The receptor's source is a female donor with Graves disease. Sequencing used peripheral blood mononuclear cells (PBMCs), obtained at new diagnosis, from a patient treated with antithyroid drugs. The V gene is TRBV19, the J gene TRBJ1-5; D uncertain. CDR3 nucleotide sequence: TGTGCCAGTAAAGACCGGGTTTATAGCAATCAGCCCCAGCATTTT. This translates into CASKDRVYSNQPQHF. Filled out from reference TRBV19 and TRBJ1-5, the complete variable domain reads DGGITQSPKYLFRKEGQNVTLSCEQNLNHDAMYWYRQDPGQGLRLIYYSQIVNDFQKGDIAEGYSVSREKKESFPLTVTSAQKNPTAFYLCASKDRVYSNQPQHFGDGTRLSIL.